The clone carrying this TCR beta chain was counted many times. This sample was included in a study of T cells in Graves' hyperthyroidism and ophthalmopathy. CDR3 length equals 14 residues. Germline CDR1 is GTSNPN and CDR2 is SVGIG (reference sequence). J gave up 6 bases and V 0 bases, and 7 bases lay outside the gene matches. RNA transcripts provided the source from which TCR beta CDR3 regions were amplified. The TCR CDR3 was amplified in a first-round RT-PCR using the HTBI primer set. Via MiXCR, TCRdb re-called the multiplex PCR reads, giving one row per CDR3 protein. The sample lists 400,000 or so distinct CDR3 sequences; around 13% were seen once. Orbital computed tomography and thyroid ultrasound, together with serum TRAb and thyroxine and clinical symptoms, were used for diagnoses.

This chain uses TRBV30 with TRBJ2-7, with 8 nucleotides matching TRBD1. This clonotype was sampled from a woman aged 25 to 39 with Graves' ophthalmopathy. Sample: blood. Here the CDR3 DNA reads TGTGCCTGGAGTGTTGGACAGGGATACGCCGAGCAGTACTTC. Translating gives CAWSVGQGYAEQYF.